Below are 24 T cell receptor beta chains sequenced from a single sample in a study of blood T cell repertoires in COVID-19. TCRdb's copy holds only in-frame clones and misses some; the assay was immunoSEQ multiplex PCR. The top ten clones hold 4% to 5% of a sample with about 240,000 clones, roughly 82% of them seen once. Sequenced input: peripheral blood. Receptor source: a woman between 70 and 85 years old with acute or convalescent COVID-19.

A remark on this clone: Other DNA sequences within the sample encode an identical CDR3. CDR3 in DNA: TGTGCCAGCAGCCAGAGAAACACTGAAGCTTTCTTT. It encodes CASSQRNTEAFF. V gene TRBV3-1 (or the pseudogene TRBV3-2) combines with J gene TRBJ1-1; D gene unclear. Trimming removed 3 bases at V and 2 bases at J, with 4 bases between. The CDR3 contains 12 residues. Per germline, CDR1 LGHDT and CDR2 YNNKEL (reference sequence).

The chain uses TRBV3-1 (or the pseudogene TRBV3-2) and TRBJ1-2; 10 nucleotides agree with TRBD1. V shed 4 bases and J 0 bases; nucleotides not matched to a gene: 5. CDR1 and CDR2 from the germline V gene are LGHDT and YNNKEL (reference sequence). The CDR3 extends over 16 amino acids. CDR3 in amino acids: CASSPRDRGPNYGYTF. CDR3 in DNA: TGTGCCAGCAGCCCCCGGGACAGGGGCCCTAACTATGGCTACACCTTC.

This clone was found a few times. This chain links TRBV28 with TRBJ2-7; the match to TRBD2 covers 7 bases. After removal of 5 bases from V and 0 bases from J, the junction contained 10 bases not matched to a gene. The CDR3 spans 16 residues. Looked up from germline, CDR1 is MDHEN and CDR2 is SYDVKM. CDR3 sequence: CASSPSGTGGSYEQYF. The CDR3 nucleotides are TGTGCCAGCAGTCCATCGGGGACGGGAGGCTCCTACGAGCAGTACTTC.

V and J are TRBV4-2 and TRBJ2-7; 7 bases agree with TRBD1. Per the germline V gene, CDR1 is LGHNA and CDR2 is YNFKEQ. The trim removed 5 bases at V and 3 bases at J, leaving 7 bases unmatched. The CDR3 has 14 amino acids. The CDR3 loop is CASSSRDSSYEQYF. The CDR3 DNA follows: TGTGCCAGCAGCTCCCGGGACAGCAGCTACGAGCAGTACTTC.

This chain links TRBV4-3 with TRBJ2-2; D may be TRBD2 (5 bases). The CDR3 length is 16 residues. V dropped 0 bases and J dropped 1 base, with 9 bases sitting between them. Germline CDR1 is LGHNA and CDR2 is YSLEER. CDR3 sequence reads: CASSQDSSRNTGELFF. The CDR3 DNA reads TGCGCCAGCAGCCAAGATTCTAGCCGGAACACCGGGGAGCTGTTTTTT.

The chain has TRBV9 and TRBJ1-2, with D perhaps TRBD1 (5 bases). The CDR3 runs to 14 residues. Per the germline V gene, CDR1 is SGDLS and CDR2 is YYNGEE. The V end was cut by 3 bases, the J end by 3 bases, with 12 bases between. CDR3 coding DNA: TGTGCCAGCAGCGCAGGGATACAAGACTATGGCTACACCTTC. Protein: CASSAGIQDYGYTF. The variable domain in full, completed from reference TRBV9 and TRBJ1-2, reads DSGVTQTPKHLITATGQRVTLRCSPRSGDLSVYWYQQSLDQGLQFLIQYYNGEERAKGNILERFSAQQFPDLHSELNLSSLELGDSALYFCASSAGIQDYGYTFGSGTRLTVV.

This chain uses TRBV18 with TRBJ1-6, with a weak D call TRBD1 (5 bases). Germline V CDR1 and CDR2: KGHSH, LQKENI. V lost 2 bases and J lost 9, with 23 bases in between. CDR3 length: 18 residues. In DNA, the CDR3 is TGTGCCAGCTCACCAACGTTCTCATCGGGGGTTGCGGGTTCACCCCTCCACTTT. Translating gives CASSPTFSSGVAGSPLHF.

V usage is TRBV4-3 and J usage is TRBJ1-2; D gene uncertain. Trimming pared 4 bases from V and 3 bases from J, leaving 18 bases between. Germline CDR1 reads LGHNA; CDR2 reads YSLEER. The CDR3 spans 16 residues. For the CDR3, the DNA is TGCGCCAGCAGCCTATCTTTCGTTCGGGGTTACTATGGCTACACCTTC. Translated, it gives CASSLSFVRGYYGYTF.

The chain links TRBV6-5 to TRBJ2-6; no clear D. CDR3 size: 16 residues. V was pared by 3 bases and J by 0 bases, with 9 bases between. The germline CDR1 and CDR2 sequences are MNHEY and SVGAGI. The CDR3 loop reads CASSYSAYSGANVLTF. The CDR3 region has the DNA TGTGCCAGCAGTTATTCTGCCTACTCTGGGGCCAACGTCCTGACTTTC.

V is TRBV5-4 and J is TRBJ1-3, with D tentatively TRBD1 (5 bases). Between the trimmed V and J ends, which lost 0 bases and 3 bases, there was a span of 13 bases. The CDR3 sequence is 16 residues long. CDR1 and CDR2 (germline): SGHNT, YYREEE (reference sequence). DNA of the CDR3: TGTGCCAGCAGCTTGGACGTGGGGCGCAGTGGAAACACCATATATTTT. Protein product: CASSLDVGRSGNTIYF.

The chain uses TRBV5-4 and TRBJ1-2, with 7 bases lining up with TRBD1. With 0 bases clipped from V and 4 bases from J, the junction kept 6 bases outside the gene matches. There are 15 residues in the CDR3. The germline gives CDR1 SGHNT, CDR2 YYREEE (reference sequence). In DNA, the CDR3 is TGTGCCAGCAGCTTGGGAGGGGGACAGTTCTATGGCTACACCTTC. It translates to CASSLGGGQFYGYTF.

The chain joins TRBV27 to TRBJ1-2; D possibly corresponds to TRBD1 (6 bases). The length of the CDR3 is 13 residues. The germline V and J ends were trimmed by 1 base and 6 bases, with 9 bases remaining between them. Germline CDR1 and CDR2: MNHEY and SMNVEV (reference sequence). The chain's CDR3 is CASSLFTGNGYTF. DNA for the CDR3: TGTGCCAGCAGTTTATTCACAGGGAATGGCTACACCTTC.

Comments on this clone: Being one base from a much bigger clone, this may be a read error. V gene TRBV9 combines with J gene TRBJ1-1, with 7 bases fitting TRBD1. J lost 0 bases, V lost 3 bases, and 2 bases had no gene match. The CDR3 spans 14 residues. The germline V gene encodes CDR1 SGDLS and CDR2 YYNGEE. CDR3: CASSAGQMNTEAFF. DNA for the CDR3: TGTGCCAGCAGCGCGGGACAGATGAACACTGAAGCTTTCTTT.

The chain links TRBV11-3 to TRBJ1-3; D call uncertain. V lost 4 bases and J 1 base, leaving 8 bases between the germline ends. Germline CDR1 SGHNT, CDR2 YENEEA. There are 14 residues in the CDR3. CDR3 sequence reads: CASSSARSGNTIYF. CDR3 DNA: TGTGCCAGCAGCTCCGCTCGGTCTGGAAACACCATATATTTT.

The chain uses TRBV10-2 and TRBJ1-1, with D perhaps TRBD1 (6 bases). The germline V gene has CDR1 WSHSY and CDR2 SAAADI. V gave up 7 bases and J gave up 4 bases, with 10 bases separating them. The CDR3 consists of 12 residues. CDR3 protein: CASKQGVTEAFF. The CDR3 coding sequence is TGCGCCAGCAAACAGGGCGTCACTGAAGCTTTCTTT.

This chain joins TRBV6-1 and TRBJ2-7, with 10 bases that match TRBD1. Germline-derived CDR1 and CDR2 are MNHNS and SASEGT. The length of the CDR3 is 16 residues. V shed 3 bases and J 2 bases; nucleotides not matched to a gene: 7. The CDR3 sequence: CASSELPGQGPYEQYF. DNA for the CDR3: TGTGCCAGCAGTGAGCTACCGGGACAGGGGCCCTACGAGCAGTACTTC.

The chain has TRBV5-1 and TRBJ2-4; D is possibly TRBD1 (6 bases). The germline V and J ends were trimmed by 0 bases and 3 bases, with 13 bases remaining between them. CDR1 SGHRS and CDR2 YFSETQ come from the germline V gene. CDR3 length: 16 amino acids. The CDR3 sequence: CASSLVRGGVKNIQYF. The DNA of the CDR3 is TGCGCCAGCAGCTTGGTTAGAGGGGGAGTCAAAAACATTCAGTACTTC.

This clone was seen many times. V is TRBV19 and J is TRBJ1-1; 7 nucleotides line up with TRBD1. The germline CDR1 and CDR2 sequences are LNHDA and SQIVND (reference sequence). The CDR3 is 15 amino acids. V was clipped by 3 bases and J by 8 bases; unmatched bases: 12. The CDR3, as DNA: TGTGCCAGTAGTATGGCCCCCTTGACAGGGTCCGAAGCTTTCTTT. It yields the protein CASSMAPLTGSEAFF.

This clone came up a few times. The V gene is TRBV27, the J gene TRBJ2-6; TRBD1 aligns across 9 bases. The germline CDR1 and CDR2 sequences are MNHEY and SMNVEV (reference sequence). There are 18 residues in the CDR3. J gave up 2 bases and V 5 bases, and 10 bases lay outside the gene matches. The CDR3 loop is CASSHTGTGLAGANVLTF. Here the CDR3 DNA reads TGTGCCAGCAGTCACACCGGGACAGGGTTGGCTGGGGCCAACGTCCTGACTTTC.

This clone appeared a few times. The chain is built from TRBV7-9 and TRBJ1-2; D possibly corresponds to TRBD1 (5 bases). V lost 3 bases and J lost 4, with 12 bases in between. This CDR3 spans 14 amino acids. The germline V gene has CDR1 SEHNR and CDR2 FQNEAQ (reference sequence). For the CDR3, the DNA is TGTGCCAGCAGCTTCCGGGAGGGGTTCTATGGCTACACCTTC. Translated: CASSFREGFYGYTF.

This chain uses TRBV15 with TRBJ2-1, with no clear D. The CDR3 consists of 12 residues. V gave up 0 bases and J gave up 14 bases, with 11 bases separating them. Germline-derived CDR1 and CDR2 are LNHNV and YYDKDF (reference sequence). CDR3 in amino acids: CATSRDSQLKFF. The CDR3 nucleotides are TGTGCCACCAGCAGAGATAGCCAGCTGAAGTTCTTC.

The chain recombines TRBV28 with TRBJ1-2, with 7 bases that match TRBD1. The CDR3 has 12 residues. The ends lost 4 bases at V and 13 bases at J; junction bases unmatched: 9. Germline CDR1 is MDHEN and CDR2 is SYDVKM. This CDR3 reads CASSSGDSHGTF. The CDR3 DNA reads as TGTGCCAGCAGTTCCGGGGACAGCCACGGCACCTTC.

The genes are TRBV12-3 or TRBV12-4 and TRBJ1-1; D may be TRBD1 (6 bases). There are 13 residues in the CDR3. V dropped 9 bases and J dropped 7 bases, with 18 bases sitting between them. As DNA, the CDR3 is TGTGCCAGTGGACCGGGACATTCCTTTGAAGCTTTCTTT. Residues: CASGPGHSFEAFF.

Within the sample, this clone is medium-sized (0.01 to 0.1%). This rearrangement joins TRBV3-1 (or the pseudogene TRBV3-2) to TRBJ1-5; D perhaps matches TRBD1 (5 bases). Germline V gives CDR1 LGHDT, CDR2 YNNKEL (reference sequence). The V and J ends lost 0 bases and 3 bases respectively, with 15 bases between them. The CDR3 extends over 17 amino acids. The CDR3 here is CASSQDVRGGVNQPQHF. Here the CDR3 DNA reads TGTGCCAGCAGCCAAGATGTAAGGGGTGGGGTCAATCAGCCCCAGCATTTT.